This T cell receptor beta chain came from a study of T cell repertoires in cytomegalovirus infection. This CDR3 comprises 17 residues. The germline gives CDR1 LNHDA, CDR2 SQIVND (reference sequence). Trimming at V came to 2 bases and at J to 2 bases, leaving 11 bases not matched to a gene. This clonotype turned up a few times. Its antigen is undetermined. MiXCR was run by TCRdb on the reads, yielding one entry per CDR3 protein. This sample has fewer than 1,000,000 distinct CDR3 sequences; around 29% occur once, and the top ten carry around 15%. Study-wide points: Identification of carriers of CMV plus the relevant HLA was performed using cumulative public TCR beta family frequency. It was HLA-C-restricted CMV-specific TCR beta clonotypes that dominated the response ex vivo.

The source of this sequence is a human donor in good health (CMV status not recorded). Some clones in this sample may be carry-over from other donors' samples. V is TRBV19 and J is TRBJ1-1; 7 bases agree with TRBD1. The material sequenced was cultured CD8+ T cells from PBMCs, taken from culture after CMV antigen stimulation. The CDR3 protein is CASSIPDRVASNTEAFF. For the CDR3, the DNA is TGTGCCAGTAGTATACCCGACAGGGTAGCGTCAAACACTGAAGCTTTCTTT.